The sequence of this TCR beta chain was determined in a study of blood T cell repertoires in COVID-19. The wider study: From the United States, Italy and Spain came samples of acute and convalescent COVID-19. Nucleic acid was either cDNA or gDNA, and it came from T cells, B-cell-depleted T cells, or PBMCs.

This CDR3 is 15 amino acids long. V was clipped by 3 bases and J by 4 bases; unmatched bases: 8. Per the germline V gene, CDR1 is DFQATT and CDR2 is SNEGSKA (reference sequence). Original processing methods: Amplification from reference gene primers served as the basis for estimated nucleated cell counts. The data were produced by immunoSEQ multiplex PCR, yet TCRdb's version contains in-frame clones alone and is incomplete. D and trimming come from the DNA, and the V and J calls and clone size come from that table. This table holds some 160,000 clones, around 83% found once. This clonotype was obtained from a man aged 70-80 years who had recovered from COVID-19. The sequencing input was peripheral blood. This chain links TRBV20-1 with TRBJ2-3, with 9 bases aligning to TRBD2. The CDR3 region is CSASLRREGPDTQYF. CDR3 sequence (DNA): TGCAGTGCTAGTCTAAGGCGGGAGGGCCCAGATACGCAGTATTTT.